This TCR beta chain was retrieved from a study of blood T cell repertoires in COVID-19. Background on the study: Material from acute and convalescent COVID-19 was sourced from the United States, Italy and Spain. Sources were T cells, B-cell-depleted T cells, or PBMCs; the material itself was cDNA or gDNA.

How the authors handled the data: Quantification of nucleated cells was approximated via reference gene primer amplification. The assay was immunoSEQ multiplex PCR, and TCRdb's table has in-frame clones only and misses some. That table supplies the V and J calls and clone size; D and trimming were determined from the DNA. This sample has under 150,000 clones, with 85% found just once. Comment on this clone: At one end, the junction sequence differs from germline, possibly due to a read error. The sample contains more than one DNA sequence encoding this CDR3.

Germline loops: CDR1 LNHNV, CDR2 YYDKDF (reference sequence). The CDR3 runs to 14 residues. This TCR was sampled from an elderly man with acute or convalescent COVID-19. Sequenced material: peripheral blood. The chain has TRBV15 and TRBJ1-5; TRBD1 might be the D (6 bases). CDR3 sequence reads: CATTRGRGYQPQHF. The CDR3 coding sequence is TGCGCCACCACCAGGGGCAGGGGCTATCAGCCCCAGCATTTT.